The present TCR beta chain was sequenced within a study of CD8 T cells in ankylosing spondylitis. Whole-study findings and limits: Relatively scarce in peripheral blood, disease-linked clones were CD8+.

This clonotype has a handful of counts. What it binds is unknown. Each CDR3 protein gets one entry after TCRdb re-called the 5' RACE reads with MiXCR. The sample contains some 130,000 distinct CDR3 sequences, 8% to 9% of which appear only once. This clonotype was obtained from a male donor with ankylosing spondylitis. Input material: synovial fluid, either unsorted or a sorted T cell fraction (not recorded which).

The CDR3 is CSAWGGSSYNEQFF. The CDR3 nucleotides read TGCAGTGCCTGGGGAGGCAGCTCCTACAATGAGCAGTTCTTC. The rearrangement joins TRBV20-1 to TRBJ2-1, with D maybe TRBD2 (6 bases). In germline, CDR1 is DFQATT, CDR2 SNEGSKA (reference sequence). V was shortened by 6 bases and J by 0 bases, with 12 bases between the two germline ends. The CDR3 runs to 14 residues.